A selection of T cell receptor beta chains follows, all from one sample in a study of T cells expressing NK-cell markers. Reprocessing the 5' RACE reads, TCRdb reports a single entry for every CDR3 protein and omits DNA. This table lists 140,000 or so distinct CDR3 sequences. The sequencing input was blood T cells: a sorted CD56 or NKG2C T cell subset, CD4+ or CD8+ T cells, or bulk PBMC T cells (not recorded which). All receptors derive from a man aged 18 to 29 in good health. Both conserved end residues are part of each CDR3. Fields, in order: V gene, J gene, CDR3 protein.

>TRBV27|TRBJ2-7
CASSRGPSYEQYF
>TRBV4-3|TRBJ2-1
CASSQDMGRTLNEQFF
>TRBV12-3/TRBV12-4|TRBJ1-1
CASSQLPGQSMNTEAFF
>TRBV10-2|TRBJ2-6
CASSGDRDSGANVLTF
>TRBV3-1|TRBJ1-1
CASSLLMGGVTNRGRLTEAFF
>TRBV4-1|TRBJ2-2
CASSQPVSGELFF
>TRBV27|TRBJ2-1
CASSLMGSGIYNEQFF
>TRBV19|TRBJ1-1
CASSITQGNTEAFF
>TRBV20-1|TRBJ2-2
CSARDTGRDTGELFF
>TRBV3-1|TRBJ2-1
CASSQVLWNEQFF
>TRBV13|TRBJ2-5
CASSLEDSGRGQYF
>TRBV6-5|TRBJ2-1
CASTGRENEQFF
>TRBV28|TRBJ2-3
CASVPTDLSSTDTQYF
>TRBV24-1|TRBJ1-1
CATSQGRAAFF
>TRBV11-3|TRBJ2-1
CASSLIGTGPYNEQFF
>TRBV7-2|TRBJ1-5
CASSPWTGRSNQPQHF
>TRBV24-1|TRBJ1-5
CATSNPGQPQHF